In this sample, the clone carrying this T cell receptor beta chain turned up many times. What it binds is unknown. This entry belongs to a study of early T cells in non-severe SARS-CoV-2 infection. Study overall: Alpha and beta chains were unpaired, from unsorted whole-blood bulk RNA. Overall study results and limits: Anti-spike CD8 specificities were favored by VDJdb matching, whose results missed private and CD4 specificities.

Between the trimmed V and J ends, which lost 0 bases and 5 bases, there was a span of 13 bases. This CDR3 region has 15 residues. CDR1 and CDR2 (germline): MNHNY, SVGAGI (reference sequence). The TCR library protocol was used to attach unique molecular identifiers. These identifiers were attached to individual cDNA molecules. TCRdb independently ran MiXCR on the 5' RACE reads; one entry per CDR3 protein. Among over 100,000 distinct CDR3 sequences listed, about 12% were seen once. The TCR originated in an adult who was a healthcare worker with PCR-confirmed SARS-CoV-2 infection or an uninfected control (not recorded which). The sequencing sample was made of whole blood. The chain recombines TRBV6-6 with TRBJ1-1; the D is unclear. The DNA of the CDR3 is TGTGCCAGCAGTTACTCAAAGAGGGAGAGAACTGAAGCTTTCTTT. Translated: CASSYSKRERTEAFF.